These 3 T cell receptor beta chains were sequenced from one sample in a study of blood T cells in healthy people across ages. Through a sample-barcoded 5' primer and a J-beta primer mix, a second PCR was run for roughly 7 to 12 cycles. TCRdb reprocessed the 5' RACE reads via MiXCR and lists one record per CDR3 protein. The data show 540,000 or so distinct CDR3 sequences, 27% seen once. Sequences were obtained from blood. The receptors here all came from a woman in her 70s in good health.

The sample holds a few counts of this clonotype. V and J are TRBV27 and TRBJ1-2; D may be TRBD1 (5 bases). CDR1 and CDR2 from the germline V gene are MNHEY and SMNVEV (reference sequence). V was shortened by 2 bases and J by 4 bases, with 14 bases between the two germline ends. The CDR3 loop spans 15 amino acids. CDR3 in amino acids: CASSLTTGTVYGYTF. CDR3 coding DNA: TGTGCCAGCAGTTTAACCACCGGGACGGTCTATGGCTACACCTTC.

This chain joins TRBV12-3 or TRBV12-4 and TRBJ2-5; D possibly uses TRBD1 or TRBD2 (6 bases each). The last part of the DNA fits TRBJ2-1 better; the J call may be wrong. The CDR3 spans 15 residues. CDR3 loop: CASSIGGRRRNEQFF. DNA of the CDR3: TGTGCCAGCAGCATCGGGGGCCGCAGGAGGAATGAGCAGTTCTTC.

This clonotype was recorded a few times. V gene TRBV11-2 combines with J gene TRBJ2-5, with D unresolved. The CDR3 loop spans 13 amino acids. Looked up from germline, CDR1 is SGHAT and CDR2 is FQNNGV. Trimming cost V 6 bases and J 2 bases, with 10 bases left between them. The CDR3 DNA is TGTGCCAGCAGGCGGACGGTTCAAGAGACCCAGTACTTC. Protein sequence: CASRRTVQETQYF.